A selection of T cell receptor beta chains follows, all from one sample in a study of T cell repertoires in cytomegalovirus infection. In TCRdb, the reads were re-called with MiXCR into one record per CDR3 protein. The sample holds some 220,000 distinct CDR3 sequences, about 5.9% seen once. Sequenced sample: PBMCs. The receptors were sampled from a human donor in good health (CMV status not recorded). Some clones in this sample may be carry-over from other donors' samples. Both conserved end residues are part of each CDR3. A D gene is named only where the DNA matches it firmly. Only some rows state a clone size, as once, few, many or a class for expanded clones.

d_gene,abundance,j_gene,v_gene,CDR3aa,CDR3nt
-,many,TRBJ2-3,TRBV12-3/TRBV12-4,CASSLALTGSDTQYF,TGTGCCAGCAGTTTAGCGCTAACAGGTTCAGATACGCAGTATTTT
TRBD1,many,TRBJ2-6,TRBV29-1,CSARTGSGANVLTF,TGCAGCGCAAGGACAGGGTCTGGGGCCAACGTCCTGACTTTC
-,many,TRBJ1-2,TRBV10-3,CAISDTQVANYGYTF,TGTGCCATCAGTGATACACAGGTGGCAAACTATGGCTACACCTTC
-,many,TRBJ1-2,TRBV5-1,CASSSDRIRSEDGYTF,TGCGCCAGCAGCTCCGATCGGATCCGGTCGGAGGATGGCTACACCTTC
-,-,TRBJ1-3,TRBV10-3,CAISLYASGNTIYF,TGTGCCATCAGTCTCTACGCGTCTGGAAACACCATATATTTT
TRBD1,many,TRBJ1-2,TRBV5-6,CASSLYRPTRGTPGYTF,TGTGCCAGCAGCTTGTACAGACCGACCAGGGGGACGCCTGGCTACACCTTC
-,-,TRBJ2-7,TRBV9,CASSPEGAAYEQYF,TGTGCCAGCAGCCCTGAAGGGGCCGCCTACGAGCAGTACTTC
-,few,TRBJ1-5,TRBV28,CASSFPNSEYSNQPQHF,TGTGCCAGCAGTTTTCCTAACAGCGAATATAGCAATCAGCCCCAGCATTTT
-,many,TRBJ1-1,TRBV6-1,CASSEVGVIGTEAFF,TGTGCCAGCAGTGAAGTCGGGGTTATTGGCACTGAAGCTTTCTTT
TRBD1,many,TRBJ1-6,TRBV7-2,CASSLRDRGYSPLHF,TGTGCCAGCAGCCTCCGGGACAGGGGTTATTCACCCCTCCACTTT
-,many,TRBJ2-4,TRBV7-2,CASSLQGTKNIQYF,TGTGCCAGCAGTCTTCAGGGAACCAAAAACATTCAGTACTTC
-,many,TRBJ1-1,TRBV7-9,CASSFQVNTEAFF,TGTGCCAGCAGCTTCCAGGTGAACACTGAAGCTTTCTTT